The 12 T cell receptor beta chains presented below share a single source sample, sequenced in a study of T cell responses to AZD1222 COVID-19 vaccine. Data came from immunoSEQ multiplex PCR; TCRdb stores just in-frame clones and leaves some out. The sample consists of some 30,000 clones, approximately 91% of them appearing once. The sample consisted of peripheral blood, taken on day 0 of AZD1222 vaccination. All receptors come from an adult in good health.

This chain uses TRBV7-2 with TRBJ2-2; 12 bases align to TRBD2. This CDR3 spans 15 amino acids. V was pared by 3 bases and J by 8 bases, with 4 bases of the junction left unmatched. Germline V CDR1 and CDR2: SGHTA, FQGNSA. CDR3 in amino acids: CASSFGLAGGGELFF. The CDR3, as DNA: TGTGCCAGCAGCTTCGGGCTAGCGGGAGGGGGGGAGCTGTTTTTT.

The chain is built from TRBV5-4 and TRBJ1-1; D is perhaps TRBD1 (6 bases). The CDR3 sequence is 14 residues long. V was shortened by 2 bases and J by 1 base, with 9 bases between the two germline ends. Germline CDR1 is SGHNT and CDR2 is YYREEE (reference sequence). CDR3 sequence: CASSFGQWNTEAFF. The CDR3 DNA reads TGTGCCAGCAGCTTCGGACAGTGGAACACTGAAGCTTTCTTT. Full variable domain (missing parts from reference TRBV5-4 and TRBJ1-1): ETGVTQSPTHLIKTRGQQVTLRCSSQSGHNTVSWYQQALGQGPQFIFQYYREEENGRGNFPPRFSGLQFPNYSSELNVNALELDDSALYLCASSFGQWNTEAFFGQGTRLTVV.

The V gene is TRBV19, the J gene TRBJ2-7; the D gene is possibly TRBD2 (6 bases). Germline lookup yields CDR1 LNHDA and CDR2 SQIVND (reference sequence). The V and J ends lost 3 bases and 3 bases respectively, with 6 bases between them. This CDR3 is built from 12 residues. CDR3 nucleotide sequence: TGTGCCAGTAGTATGGGGGGCTACGAGCAGTACTTC. Its translation is CASSMGGYEQYF.

The chain uses TRBV7-9 and TRBJ2-7; 12 bases line up with TRBD2. With V trimmed by 3 bases and J by 4 bases, 4 bases remained unmatched. The CDR3 totals 15 residues. The V gene's germline CDR1 is SEHNR and CDR2 FQNEAQ (reference sequence). CDR3 nucleotides: TGTGCCAGCAGCTTTCCTAGCGGGAGGGGGTACGAGCAGTACTTC. Its protein product is CASSFPSGRGYEQYF. Full variable domain (outside the CDR3, taken from reference TRBV7-9 and TRBJ2-7): DTGVSQNPRHKITKRGQNVTFRCDPISEHNRLYWYRQTLGQGPEFLTYFQNEAQLEKSRLLSDRFSAERPKGSFSTLEIQRTEQGDSAMYLCASSFPSGRGYEQYFGPGTRLTVT.

The V and J genes are TRBV4-2 and TRBJ2-2; tentative D call: TRBD1 (5 bases). Germline loops: CDR1 LGHNA, CDR2 YNFKEQ. V shed 4 bases and J shed 5 bases, with 5 bases lying between them. This CDR3 region has 12 residues. The CDR3 DNA is TGTGCCAGCAGCCCAGGGACCGGGGAGCTGTTTTTT. This codes for CASSPGTGELFF.

This clone was seen once. V usage is TRBV27 and J usage is TRBJ2-7; TRBD2 matches at 10 bases. The V and J ends lost 5 bases and 2 bases, in that order; junction bases with no gene match: 9. Germline V gene lookup returns CDR1 MNHEY and CDR2 SMNVEV (reference sequence). CDR3 length: 16 residues. CDR3: CASSLLGLADPYEQYF. The CDR3 DNA reads TGTGCCAGCAGTCTCCTCGGACTAGCGGACCCCTACGAGCAGTACTTC.

V is TRBV5-1 and J is TRBJ2-1, with 7 positions matching TRBD1. CDR3 size: 15 residues. The V gene's germline CDR1 is SGHRS and CDR2 YFSETQ. V shed 4 bases, J shed 6 bases, and the junction held 10 bases outside the gene matches. DNA for the CDR3: TGCGCCAGCAGCATAAGGGGGCGCGAATCCAATGAGCAGTTCTTC. It codes for CASSIRGRESNEQFF. Full variable domain (rest looked up from reference TRBV5-1 and TRBJ2-1): KAGVTQTPRYLIKTRGQQVTLSCSPISGHRSVSWYQQTPGQGLQFLFEYFSETQRNKGNFPGRFSGRQFSNSRSEMNVSTLELGDSALYLCASSIRGRESNEQFFGPGTRLTVL.

The J gene is TRBJ1-2, the V gene TRBV3-1 (or the pseudogene TRBV3-2), with TRBD1 as a possible D gene (5 bases). Trimming left V 0 bases short and J 6 bases short, with 17 bases between. The CDR3 loop spans 16 amino acids. CDR1 is LGHDT and CDR2 is YNNKEL in the germline V gene (reference sequence). CDR3 coding DNA: TGTGCCAGCAGCCAAGACTGGGACTACGGGCAGGATGGCTACACCTTC. It yields the protein CASSQDWDYGQDGYTF.

The chain combines TRBV6-1 with TRBJ1-1; D uncertain. The V end lost 1 base, the J end lost 5 bases, and 8 bases lay between the germline ends. Germline lookup yields CDR1 MNHNS and CDR2 SASEGT. The CDR3 has 13 residues. The CDR3 DNA is TGTGCCAGCAGTGAAGTTACTCAAACTGAAGCTTTCTTT. Translated: CASSEVTQTEAFF.

The chain has TRBV29-1 and TRBJ1-2; D gene ambiguous. The CDR3 covers 13 residues. V gave up 2 bases and J gave up 3 bases, with 10 bases separating them. Germline V gives CDR1 SQVTM, CDR2 ANQGSEA. This chain's CDR3 is CSVEPTPDYGYTF. In DNA form, the CDR3 reads TGCAGCGTTGAACCGACACCAGACTATGGCTACACCTTC.

V gene TRBV4-3 combines with J gene TRBJ1-3; tentative D call: TRBD1 (5 bases). V was pared by 0 bases and J by 0 bases, with 9 bases between. The CDR3 totals 16 residues. CDR1 is LGHNA, CDR2 YSLEER, per germline. DNA for the CDR3: TGCGCCAGCAGCCAAGAAAGGGGCAGCTCTGGAAACACCATATATTTT. It specifies CASSQERGSSGNTIYF.

This clone has only one observation. The chain joins TRBV7-9 to TRBJ2-7; 8 bases agree with TRBD1. CDR3 length: 14 amino acids. In germline, CDR1 is SEHNR, CDR2 FQNEAQ (reference sequence). Trimming cost V 3 bases and J 5 bases; bases outside gene matches: 6. The CDR3 here is CASSFQDRVHEQYF. CDR3 sequence (DNA): TGTGCCAGCAGCTTCCAGGACAGGGTCCACGAGCAGTACTTC.